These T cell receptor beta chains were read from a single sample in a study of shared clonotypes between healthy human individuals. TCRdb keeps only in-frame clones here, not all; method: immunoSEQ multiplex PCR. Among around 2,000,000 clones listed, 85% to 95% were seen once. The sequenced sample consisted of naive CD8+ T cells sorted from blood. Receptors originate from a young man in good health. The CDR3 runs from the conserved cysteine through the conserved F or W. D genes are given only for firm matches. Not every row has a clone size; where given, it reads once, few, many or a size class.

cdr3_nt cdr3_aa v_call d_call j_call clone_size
TGTGCCTGGAGTGCCAGCCCGGACGGGGAGCTGTTTTTT CAWSASPDGELFF TRBV30 - TRBJ2-2 once
TGTGCCAGCAGCTTAGGGGGACTACACGAGCAGTACTTC CASSLGGLHEQYF TRBV11-3 TRBD2 TRBJ2-7 -
TGTGCCAGCAGCCTTAGCGGGGTGGGGTACGAGCAGTACTTC CASSLSGVGYEQYF TRBV6-5 TRBD2 TRBJ2-7 -
TGTGCCAGCAGTTACGAGGGGGCGATATCGGAGACCCAGTACTTC CASSYEGAISETQYF TRBV6-6 TRBD1 TRBJ2-5 -
TGTGCCAGCTCACCGGACAGGGGGCCGAGCTCCTACGAGCAGTACTTC CASSPDRGPSSYEQYF TRBV18 TRBD1 TRBJ2-7 -
TGTGCCAGCAGCTTGGTCGGCACAGATACGCAGTATTTT CASSLVGTDTQYF TRBV5-4 - TRBJ2-3 -
TGTGCCAGCAGTTACTCACCAGGGCATGGCTACACCTTC CASSYSPGHGYTF TRBV6-6 - TRBJ1-2 -
TGTGCCAGCAGCCTGACAGGGTACTCTGAAGCTTTCTTT CASSLTGYSEAFF TRBV7-3 TRBD1 TRBJ1-1 -
TGTGCCAGCAGTTTCCGAGGGGGGGCCGACGAGCAGTACTTC CASSFRGGADEQYF TRBV28 - TRBJ2-7 -
TGCGCCAGCAGCCAAGAAATGGGGGGTCTCCGGGAGCTGTTTTTT CASSQEMGGLRELFF TRBV4-1 - TRBJ2-2 -
TGTGCCATCAGTGAACCGGGACTAGCGGAACAAGAGACCCAGTACTTC CAISEPGLAEQETQYF TRBV10-3 TRBD2 TRBJ2-5 once
TGTGCCAGCAGTGAAGCGGCCGGGGGCTCGAACACTGAAGCTTTCTTT CASSEAAGGSNTEAFF TRBV2 - TRBJ1-1 once
TGTGCCAGCACCTCCGGGACAGGGTCGCAAAAACTGTTTTTT CASTSGTGSQKLFF TRBV13 TRBD1 TRBJ1-4 -
TGTGCCAGCAGCGGAGGGGAGAACGAGCAGTACTTC CASSGGENEQYF TRBV5-4 - TRBJ2-7 -
TGTGCCAGCAGTTTATCGTTGGGGGCGGGGAGCTCCTACAATGAGCAGTTCTTC CASSLSLGAGSSYNEQFF TRBV27 - TRBJ2-1 -
TGTGCCAGCAGCTTGGGATTCCAAGAGACCCAGTACTTC CASSLGFQETQYF TRBV5-6 - TRBJ2-5 -
TGTGCCAGCAGTTCCCGGACCCAGGGGCAAGAGACCCAGTACTTC CASSSRTQGQETQYF TRBV11-3 - TRBJ2-5 -
TGCGCCAGCAGCTTGGGTCTTGAGACCCAGTACTTC CASSLGLETQYF TRBV5-1 - TRBJ2-5 -
TGCGCCAGCAGCTCCCAGGAGACGAATCAGCCCCAGCATTTT CASSSQETNQPQHF TRBV4-1 - TRBJ1-5 -
TGTGCCAGTAGTATTTCGCTGAACACTGAAGCTTTCTTT CASSISLNTEAFF TRBV19 - TRBJ1-1 -
TGTGCCAGCAGCGTGACTAGCGGATCCTACGAGCAGTACTTC CASSVTSGSYEQYF TRBV5-4 TRBD2 TRBJ2-7 -
TGTGCCAGCTCCGGTCTCTATGGCTACACCTTC CASSGLYGYTF TRBV9 - TRBJ1-2 -
TGTGCCAGCAGTTTAATGGTTGTAGACAATCAGCCCCAGCATTTT CASSLMVVDNQPQHF TRBV28 - TRBJ1-5 few
TGTGCCAGCAGCTGGGCCGGGAACTACGAGCAGTACTTC CASSWAGNYEQYF TRBV5-6 - TRBJ2-7 -
TGTGCCAGCAGTGATGGCGTGAGCTCCTACAATGAGCAGTTCTTC CASSDGVSSYNEQFF TRBV25-1 - TRBJ2-1 -
TGTGCCAGCAGCTTAGATCAACCAGGGGGCTCCTACAATGAGCAGTTCTTC CASSLDQPGGSYNEQFF TRBV11-3 TRBD1 TRBJ2-1 -
TGTGCCAGCAGTTTAATCGGCACGAACACCGGGGAGCTGTTTTTT CASSLIGTNTGELFF TRBV27 - TRBJ2-2 -
TGTGCCAGTAGTCCGACTAGCGGGGGGTACAATGAGCAGTTCTTC CASSPTSGGYNEQFF TRBV19 TRBD2 TRBJ2-1 -
TGTGCCAGCAGCGTCCTACTTCCGGGGGACACTGAAGCTTTCTTT CASSVLLPGDTEAFF TRBV9 - TRBJ1-1 -
TGTGCCAGCAGCTTAGATCTGGGACCCCTCACCTACAATGAGCAGTTCTTC CASSLDLGPLTYNEQFF TRBV11-2 - TRBJ2-1 -
TGTGCCAGCAGCACGGGACTAGCAGCTAGCACAGATACGCAGTATTTT CASSTGLAASTDTQYF TRBV9 TRBD2 TRBJ2-3 -
TGTGCCAGCCGAGGGGGGGAGACCCAGTACTTC CASRGGETQYF TRBV28 - TRBJ2-5 -
TGTGCCAGCAGCTGGGGACAGGGGGCGGACGGGCAGTACTTC CASSWGQGADGQYF TRBV7-8 TRBD1 TRBJ2-7 -
TGTGCCAGCAGCTCGACTAGCGGGTCGGGGGAGACCCAGTACTTC CASSSTSGSGETQYF TRBV7-9 TRBD2 TRBJ2-5 -
TGCGCCAGCAGCTTGGGGACAGACCAAGAGACCCAGTACTTC CASSLGTDQETQYF TRBV5-1 - TRBJ2-5 -
TGTGCCAGCAGCATCAGGGTGGGCACAGATACGCAGTATTTT CASSIRVGTDTQYF TRBV7-6 - TRBJ2-3 -
TGTGCCAGCAGTGGCGGGGGGGCGCACGAGCAGTACTTC CASSGGGAHEQYF TRBV27 TRBD2 TRBJ2-7 -
TGTGCCAGCAGCGCAAACCGGGGGGGCGTAGAAGCTTTCTTT CASSANRGGVEAFF TRBV7-9 - TRBJ1-1 -
TGTGCCAGCAGCCCCCCCGGGGCCAACTATAATTCACCCCTCCACTTT CASSPPGANYNSPLHF TRBV6-6 - TRBJ1-6 -
TGTGCCAGCAGCCCCAAACTCGGCAGTGTAGGTTCACCCCTCCACTTT CASSPKLGSVGSPLHF TRBV7-2 - TRBJ1-6 once
TGTGCCAGCAGTTACTCGGGATTAAACACTGAAGCTTTCTTT CASSYSGLNTEAFF TRBV6-5 - TRBJ1-1 -
TGTGCCAGCAGCTTAGGGACAGGGGCATCGTTCGAGCAGTACTTC CASSLGTGASFEQYF TRBV7-9 TRBD1 TRBJ2-7 -
TGTGCCAGCAGCACAAGACCCGGGACAGGGGATGGCTACACCTTC CASSTRPGTGDGYTF TRBV9 TRBD1 TRBJ1-2 -
TGTGCCAGCAGCTTACCGGGACAGGGGGCGTCTAGCTATGGCTACACCTTC CASSLPGQGASSYGYTF TRBV7-8 TRBD1 TRBJ1-2 -
TGCGCCAGCAGCCTCACGACTAGCGGGGGGAACTACGAGCAGTACTTC CASSLTTSGGNYEQYF TRBV4-1 TRBD2 TRBJ2-7 -
TGTGCCAGCAGCGACCCCAAGACTCAAACCTACAATGAGCAGTTCTTC CASSDPKTQTYNEQFF TRBV9 - TRBJ2-1 -
TGTGCCAGCAGTGAGGAACCAGCTCGATACTCTGGGGCCAACGTCCTGACTTTC CASSEEPARYSGANVLTF TRBV6-1 - TRBJ2-6 -
TGTGCCAGCAACGATGGGGGTGACTCCTACGAGCAGTACTTC CASNDGGDSYEQYF TRBV9 - TRBJ2-7 -
TGTGCCAGCAGTTTATCGCCCGGGACAGGGTACTCTGGGGCCAACGTCCTGACTTTC CASSLSPGTGYSGANVLTF TRBV27 TRBD1 TRBJ2-6 -
TGTGCCAGCAGACTCGTGTCGGGCGAGCAGTTCTTC CASRLVSGEQFF TRBV11-2 - TRBJ2-1 once
TGCGCCAGCAGCTTGAAGAGGCGGACCCTCGACACTGAAGCTTTCTTT CASSLKRRTLDTEAFF TRBV5-1 - TRBJ1-1 -
TGTGCCAGCAGCGACTCAGATACGCAGTATTTT CASSDSDTQYF TRBV13 - TRBJ2-3 -
TGTGCCAGCAGCGGAATACAGGGGCGGGAGCAGTACTTC CASSGIQGREQYF TRBV9 TRBD1 TRBJ2-7 -
TGTGCCAGCAGCTTGGGCTGGGGGGGATCCCTTGAAGCTTTCTTT CASSLGWGGSLEAFF TRBV5-4 - TRBJ1-1 -
TGTGCCAGCAGTTTAGGGCCTATAGCTTTCTTT CASSLGPIAFF TRBV28 - TRBJ1-1 -
TGCGCCAGCAGCCAAGTTTATGGAGGCGCCAAAAACATTCAGTACTTC CASSQVYGGAKNIQYF TRBV4-3 - TRBJ2-4 -
TGCGCCAGCAGCTTGCGAGGGGGCTTGGATGGCTACACCTTC CASSLRGGLDGYTF TRBV5-1 TRBD1 TRBJ1-2 -
TGTGCCTGGACCCCCTCTGGAAACACCATATATTTT CAWTPSGNTIYF TRBV30 - TRBJ1-3 -
TGTGCCAGCAGCTTAGAACGGGCCGGGGAGCTGTTTTTT CASSLERAGELFF TRBV13 - TRBJ2-2 -